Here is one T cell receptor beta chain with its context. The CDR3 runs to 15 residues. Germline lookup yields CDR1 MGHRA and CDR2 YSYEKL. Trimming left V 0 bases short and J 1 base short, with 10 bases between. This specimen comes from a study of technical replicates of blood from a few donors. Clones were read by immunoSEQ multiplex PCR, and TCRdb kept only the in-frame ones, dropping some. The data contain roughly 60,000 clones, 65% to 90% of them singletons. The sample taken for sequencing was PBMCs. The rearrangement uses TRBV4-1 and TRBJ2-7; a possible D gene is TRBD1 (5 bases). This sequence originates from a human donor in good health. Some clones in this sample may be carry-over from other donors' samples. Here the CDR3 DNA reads TGCGCCAGCAGCCAAGAAAAACAGGTTTCCTACGAGCAGTACTTC. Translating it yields CASSQEKQVSYEQYF.